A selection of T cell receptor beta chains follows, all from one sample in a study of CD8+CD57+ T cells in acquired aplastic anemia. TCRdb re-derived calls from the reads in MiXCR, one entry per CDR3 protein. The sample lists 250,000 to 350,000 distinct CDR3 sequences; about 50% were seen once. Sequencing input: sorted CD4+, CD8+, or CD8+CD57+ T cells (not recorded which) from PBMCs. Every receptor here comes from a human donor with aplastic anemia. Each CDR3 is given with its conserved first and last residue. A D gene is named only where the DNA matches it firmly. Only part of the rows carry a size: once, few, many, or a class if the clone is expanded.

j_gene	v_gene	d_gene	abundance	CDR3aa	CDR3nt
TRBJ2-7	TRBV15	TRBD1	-	CATSYPGGDTYEQYF	TGTGCCACCAGCTACCCAGGGGGAGACACCTACGAGCAGTACTTC
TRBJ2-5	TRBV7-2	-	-	CASSRLAGFAGAGETQYF	TGTGCCAGCAGCCGTTTGGCAGGTTTCGCGGGGGCCGGTGAGACCCAGTACTTC
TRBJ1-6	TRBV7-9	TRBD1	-	CASSIRDRDSPLHF	TGTGCCAGCAGCATCCGGGACAGGGATTCACCCCTCCACTTT
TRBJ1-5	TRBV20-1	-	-	CSARVADQPQHF	TGCAGTGCTAGGGTCGCGGATCAGCCCCAGCATTTT
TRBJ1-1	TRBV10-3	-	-	CAISAADRNTEAFF	TGTGCCATCAGTGCCGCCGACAGGAACACTGAAGCTTTCTTT
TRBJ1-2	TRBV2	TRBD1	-	CAGGPTGEDGYTF	TGTGCCGGAGGTCCCACAGGGGAAGATGGCTACACCTTC
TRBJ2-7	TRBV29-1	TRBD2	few	CSVWASGSTYEQYF	TGCAGCGTTTGGGCTAGCGGGAGCACCTACGAGCAGTACTTC
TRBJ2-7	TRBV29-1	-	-	CSVAPDHYYEQYF	TGCAGCGTTGCGCCGGATCACTACTACGAGCAGTACTTC
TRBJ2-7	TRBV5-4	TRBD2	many	CASSWGLAGGSEQYF	TGTGCCAGCAGCTGGGGACTAGCGGGAGGTAGCGAGCAGTACTTC
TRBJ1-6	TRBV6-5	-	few	CASSEGGVSPLHF	TGTGCCAGCAGTGAAGGTGGGGTTTCACCCCTCCACTTT
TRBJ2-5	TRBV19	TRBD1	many	CASRRGQGVGQETQYF	TGTGCCAGTAGACGAGGACAGGGGGTAGGACAAGAGACCCAGTACTTC
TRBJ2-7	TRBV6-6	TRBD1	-	CASSYQGGQGNEQYF	TGTGCCAGCAGTTACCAGGGGGGACAGGGGAACGAGCAGTACTTC
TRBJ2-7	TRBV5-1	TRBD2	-	CASGMGTKDEQCF	TGCGCCAGTGGGATGGGGACTAAGGACGAGCAGTGCTTC
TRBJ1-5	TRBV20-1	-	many	CSARDQVTPPYSNQPQHF	TGCAGTGCTAGAGATCAGGTAACCCCTCCTTATAGCAATCAGCCCCAGCATTTT
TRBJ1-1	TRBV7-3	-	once	CASSQTGSLEAFF	TGTGCCAGCAGCCAAACGGGTTCCCTGGAGGCTTTCTTT
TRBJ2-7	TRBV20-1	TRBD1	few	CSARGTASYEQYF	TGCAGTGCTAGGGGGACAGCCTCCTACGAGCAGTACTTC
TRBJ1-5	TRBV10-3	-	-	CAISEEEGRRNQPQHF	TGTGCCATCAGTGAGGAGGAAGGGAGGAGGAATCAGCCCCAGCATTTT
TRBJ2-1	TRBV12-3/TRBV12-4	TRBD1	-	CASSHRGGEQFF	TGTGCCAGCAGTCACAGGGGCGGTGAGCAGTTCTTC
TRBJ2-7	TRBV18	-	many	CASSLGERGGQYF	TGTGCCAGCTCACTGGGGGAGCGAGGAGGGCAGTACTTC
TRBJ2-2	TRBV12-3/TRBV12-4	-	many	CASSPSGHNTGELFF	TGTGCCAGCAGCCCTTCGGGACACAACACCGGGGAGCTGTTTTTT
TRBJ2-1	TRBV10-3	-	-	CAISDQGNYNEQFF	TGTGCCATCAGTGATCAGGGAAACTACAATGAGCAGTTCTTC
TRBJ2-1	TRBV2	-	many	CASSDIGRGINEQFF	TGTGCCAGCAGTGACATAGGGCGGGGAATCAATGAGCAGTTCTTC
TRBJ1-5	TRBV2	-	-	CASSDGRFSYEHF	TGTGCCAGCAGTGACGGCAGGTTCTCCTACGAGCATTTT
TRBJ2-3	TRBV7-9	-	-	CASSLFVRHSYNEQYF	TGTGCCAGCAGCTTATTTGTCAGGCACTCCTACAATGAGCAGTATTTT
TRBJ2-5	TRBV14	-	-	CASSQRRIQETQYF	TGTGCCAGCAGCCAACGACGGATACAAGAGACCCAGTACTTC
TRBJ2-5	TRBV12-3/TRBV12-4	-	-	CASSLYGEETQYF	TGTGCCAGCAGTTTATATGGGGAAGAGACCCAGTACTTC
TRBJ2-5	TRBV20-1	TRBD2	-	CSARVASGVYNETQYF	TGCAGTGCTAGAGTGGCTAGCGGGGTATACAATGAGACCCAGTACTTC
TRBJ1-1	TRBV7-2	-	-	CASTPAGMNTEAFF	TGTGCCAGCACCCCGGCAGGAATGAACACTGAAGCTTTCTTT
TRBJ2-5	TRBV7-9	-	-	CASSQVSGAGGETQYF	TGCGCCAGCAGCCAAGTCTCAGGGGCAGGCGGGGAGACCCAGTACTTC
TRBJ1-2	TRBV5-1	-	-	CASSLGLSDYGYTF	TGCGCCAGCAGCTTGGGACTTTCCGACTATGGCTACACCTTC
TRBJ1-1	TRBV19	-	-	CASSMSGGNTEAFF	TGTGCCAGTAGTATGTCGGGGGGAAACACTGAAGCTTTCTTT
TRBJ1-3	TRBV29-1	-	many	CSARRGISGNTIYF	TGCAGCGCCCGGCGCGGGATCTCTGGAAACACCATATATTTT
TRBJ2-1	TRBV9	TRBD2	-	CASSAGLAGIDEQFF	TGTGCCAGCAGCGCGGGACTAGCGGGAATAGATGAGCAGTTCTTC
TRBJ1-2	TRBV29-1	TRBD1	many	CSVADRASLGYTF	TGCAGCGTCGCCGACAGGGCTTCTCTTGGCTACACCTTC
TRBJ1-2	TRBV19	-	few	CASRTVRQGDYGYTF	TGTGCCAGTAGAACAGTCCGACAAGGGGACTATGGCTACACCTTC
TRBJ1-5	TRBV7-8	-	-	CASSLNLVSNQPQHF	TGTGCCAGCAGCTTAAACTTGGTCAGCAATCAGCCCCAGCATTTT
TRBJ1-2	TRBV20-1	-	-	CSARVGGDYGYTF	TGCAGTGCTAGAGTGGGGGGCGACTATGGCTACACCTTC
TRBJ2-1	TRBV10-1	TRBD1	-	CASSVRQGTRMTYNEQFF	TGCGCCAGCAGTGTGAGACAGGGAACAAGGATGACCTACAATGAGCAGTTCTTC
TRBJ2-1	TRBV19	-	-	CASSTVTSGSRQLF	TGTGCCAGTAGTACCGTGACTAGTGGGAGTCGGCAGTTATTC
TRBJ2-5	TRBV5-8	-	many	CASSLVGVFQETQYF	TGTGCCAGCAGCTTGGTCGGGGTTTTCCAAGAGACCCAGTACTTC
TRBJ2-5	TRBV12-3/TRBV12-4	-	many	CASSIGGAPGAQYF	TGTGCCAGCAGTATAGGGGGGGCCCCTGGTGCCCAGTACTTC
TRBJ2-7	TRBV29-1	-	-	CSVEGPYEQYF	TGCAGCGTTGAAGGACCCTACGAGCAGTACTTC
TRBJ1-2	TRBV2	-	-	CASSVIVATNYGYTF	TGTGCCAGCAGTGTAATAGTCGCGACAAACTATGGCTACACCTTC
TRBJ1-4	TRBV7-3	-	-	CASSPPRGKLFF	TGTGCCAGCAGCCCACCGAGGGGAAAACTGTTTTTT
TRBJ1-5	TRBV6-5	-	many	CASSYSGSHQPQHF	TGTGCCAGCAGTTACTCGGGGTCCCATCAGCCCCAGCATTTT
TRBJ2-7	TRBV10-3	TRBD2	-	CAISSPGTSGLYEQYF	TGTGCCATCAGTTCACCCGGAACTAGCGGCCTCTACGAGCAGTACTTC
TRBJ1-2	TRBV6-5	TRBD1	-	CASGKRDRAWGYTF	TGTGCCAGCGGTAAGCGGGACAGGGCCTGGGGCTACACCTTC
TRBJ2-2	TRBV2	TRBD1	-	CASSTGTGSPGELFF	TGTGCCAGCAGTACCGGGACAGGGTCCCCCGGGGAGCTGTTTTTT
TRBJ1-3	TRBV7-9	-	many	CASSLWGEPGNTIYF	TGTGCCAGCAGCTTATGGGGGGAGCCTGGAAACACCATATATTTT
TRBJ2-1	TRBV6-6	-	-	CASSYSGVTLTYSEQFF	TGTGCCAGCAGTTACTCGGGGGTGACCCTTACCTACAGTGAGCAGTTCTTC
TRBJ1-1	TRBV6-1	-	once	CASSAWGSGNTEAFF	TGTGCCAGCTCTGCATGGGGGTCGGGGAACACTGAAGCTTTCTTT
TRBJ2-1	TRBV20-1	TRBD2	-	CRAPGTSGGSIQFF	TGCAGGGCCCCCGGGACTAGCGGGGGGAGTATTCAGTTCTTC
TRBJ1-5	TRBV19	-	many	CASRYLGRPLGQPQHF	TGTGCCAGTAGGTACCTCGGACGACCTTTGGGTCAGCCCCAGCATTTT